A single sample is the source of the 18 T cell receptor beta chains below, sequenced in a study of control samples from healthy donors and cancer patients (dated by TCRdb to between 2020 and 2021). The library came from the immunoSEQ multiplex PCR assay. The immuneACCESS repertoire file appears here via TCRdb, limited to in-frame rearrangements. These files lack a portion of the clones; in checked studies, under half of the deficit traces to unresolved V genes, and the cause of the others is not known. The sample profile shows 150,000 or so clones; roughly 93% of them were found once. The top ten clones comprise roughly 6.2% of the sample. Material for sequencing was blood. All receptors derive from a man aged 18-30 years in good health.

The chain combines TRBV25-1 with TRBJ1-1; TRBD1 matches at 9 bases. The V segment lost 4 bases and the J segment 3 bases; nucleotides outside the gene matches: 3. The CDR3 runs to 14 residues. Germline V gene lookup returns CDR1 MGHDK and CDR2 SYGVNS. DNA for the CDR3: TGTGCCAGCAGTGCATGGACAGGGGACACTGAAGCTTTCTTT. Its protein is CASSAWTGDTEAFF.

Comment on this clone: Distinct nucleotide sequences in the sample also encode this CDR3. CDR3 region: CASSPPGGAYNEQFF. The CDR3 nucleotides read TGTGCCAGCAGTCCGCCCGGGGGCGCCTACAATGAGCAGTTCTTC. The J gene is TRBJ2-1, the V gene TRBV27, with D tentatively TRBD1 or TRBD2 (6 bases each). Per the germline V gene, CDR1 is MNHEY and CDR2 is SMNVEV (reference sequence). With 5 bases removed from V and 2 bases from J, the gap between germline ends came to 13 bases. The CDR3 is 15 residues long.

V is TRBV29-1 and J is TRBJ2-7; 8 bases map to TRBD2. V dropped 7 bases and J dropped 3; count of bases not matched to a gene: 8. The CDR3 consists of 13 residues. CDR1 is SQVTM, CDR2 ANQGSEA, per germline. CDR3 amino acids: CSGIVSGDYEQYF. The CDR3 DNA is TGCAGCGGTATCGTTAGCGGGGACTACGAGCAGTACTTC.

This rearrangement joins TRBV30 to TRBJ2-7; D is unresolved. Germline V gene sequence: CDR1 GTSNPN, CDR2 SVGIG (reference sequence). The CDR3 loop spans 12 amino acids. This CDR3 reads CALAPGPYEQYF. CDR3 in DNA: TGTGCTCTGGCCCCTGGCCCCTACGAGCAGTACTTC.

This clone came up once. The chain links TRBV6-5 to TRBJ2-2; the match to TRBD2 covers 8 bases. The junction had 4 bases not matched to a gene; V was cut back by 5 bases and J by 2 bases. Germline V gene sequence: CDR1 MNHEY, CDR2 SVGAGI. The CDR3 runs 15 residues. Here the CDR3 DNA reads TGTGCCAGCAGTACCGGGAGGGGTAACACCGGGGAGCTGTTTTTT. This sequence encodes CASSTGRGNTGELFF.

This chain links TRBV9 with TRBJ2-3; 7 nucleotides align to TRBD1. V lost 0 bases, J lost 3 bases, and 4 bases stayed unmatched. Germline CDR1 SGDLS, CDR2 YYNGEE. The CDR3 length is 15 residues. CDR3 sequence (DNA): TGTGCCAGCAGCGTAGTCGGGACAGTAACAGATACGCAGTATTTT. This sequence encodes CASSVVGTVTDTQYF.

V usage is TRBV5-1 and J usage is TRBJ2-3; D is unresolved. V dropped 1 base and J dropped 1 base, with 13 bases sitting between them. The V gene's germline CDR1 is SGHRS and CDR2 YFSETQ. The length of the CDR3 is 16 residues. The chain's CDR3 is CASSLLGIPRTDTQYF. The CDR3 bases are TGCGCCAGCAGCTTGCTGGGGATACCACGCACAGATACGCAGTATTTT.

V and J are TRBV5-1 and TRBJ1-4; no clear D gene. Germline V gene lookup returns CDR1 SGHRS and CDR2 YFSETQ. V lost 0 bases and J lost 7, with 10 bases in between. This CDR3 spans 14 amino acids. The CDR3 protein is CASSLEQSSEKLFF. In DNA form, the CDR3 reads TGCGCCAGCAGCTTGGAACAGTCTAGTGAAAAACTGTTTTTT.

This rearrangement joins TRBV2 to TRBJ1-5; D unresolved. The CDR3 has 14 amino acids. With 7 bases removed from V and 0 bases from J, the gap between germline ends came to 10 bases. Per the germline V gene, CDR1 is SNHLY and CDR2 is FYNNEI. This CDR3 reads CASMADYSNQPQHF. CDR3 DNA sequence: TGTGCCAGCATGGCAGATTATAGCAATCAGCCCCAGCATTTT.

This chain connects TRBV6-2 or TRBV6-3 to TRBJ2-5; 9 bases agree with TRBD2. V lost 5 bases, J lost 4 bases, and 5 bases stayed unmatched. This CDR3 is built from 14 residues. From germline, CDR1 is MNHEY and CDR2 SVGEGT. The DNA of the CDR3 is TGTGCCAGCAGTCCCGGGACTAGCATAGAGACCCAGTACTTC. Amino acids: CASSPGTSIETQYF.

The chain is built from TRBV5-1 and TRBJ2-1; 7 positions match TRBD1. Germline V CDR1 and CDR2: SGHRS, YFSETQ. V lost 4 bases and J lost 5; bases outside the gene matches: 6. This CDR3 is 14 amino acids long. DNA for the CDR3: TGCGCCAGCAGCGGACCGGGACAGCACAATGAGCAGTTCTTC. The encoded protein is CASSGPGQHNEQFF.

The V call is TRBV6-1, the J call TRBJ2-7; D remains unclear. The CDR3 spans 15 residues. The ends were cut back, 3 bases at V and 0 bases at J, with 12 bases in the middle. Germline CDR1 reads MNHNS; CDR2 reads SASEGT. The DNA for the CDR3 is TGTGCCAGCAGTGATCCACTCTGGAGCTCCTACGAGCAGTACTTC. This gives the protein CASSDPLWSSYEQYF.

This rearrangement joins TRBV6-5 to TRBJ2-2; D unclear. Trimming took off 6 bases at V and 5 bases at J, with 13 bases between the two ends. CDR3 length equals 14 residues. Germline V lookup: CDR1 MNHEY, CDR2 SVGAGI. The CDR3 spells CASRLQLGTGELFF. CDR3 DNA: TGTGCCAGCAGATTACAGTTAGGAACCGGGGAGCTGTTTTTT.

This clone was seen a handful of times. The chain recombines TRBV7-9 with TRBJ1-2; 8 bases are shared with TRBD1. This CDR3 region has 12 residues. Germline V CDR1 and CDR2: SEHNR, FQNEAQ (reference sequence). V lost 5 bases and J lost 8; bases outside the gene matches: 4. The CDR3 coding sequence is TGTGCCAGCAGCACCGGACAGGGCGGCTACACCTTC. This sequence encodes CASSTGQGGYTF.

V gene TRBV3-1 (or the pseudogene TRBV3-2) combines with J gene TRBJ2-1; the match to TRBD1 covers 8 bases. This CDR3 is 15 amino acids long. Germline CDR1 LGHDT, CDR2 YNNKEL (reference sequence). Trimming at V came to 4 bases and at J to 8 bases, leaving 10 bases not matched to a gene. DNA for the CDR3: TGTGCCAGCAGCCTAGGACAGGGTCTCCTCGATGAGCAGTTCTTC. Its translation: CASSLGQGLLDEQFF.

A single count supports this clone. The chain has TRBV11-2 and TRBJ1-3; D is ambiguous. The germline V gene encodes CDR1 SGHAT and CDR2 FQNNGV. Trimming left V 11 bases short and J 1 base short, with 6 bases between. There are 11 residues in the CDR3. Written as DNA, the CDR3 is TGTGCCGACTCGTCTGGAAACACCATATATTTT. This translates into CADSSGNTIYF.

The CDR3 is CASRSRGGPQHF. CDR3 nucleotides: TGTGCCAGCAGGAGTCGGGGGGGGCCCCAGCATTTT. The genes are TRBV5-6 and TRBJ1-5, with D possibly TRBD1 on 5 matching bases. From germline, CDR1 is SGHDT and CDR2 YYEEEE. The ends were cut back, 5 bases at V and 9 bases at J, with 12 bases in the middle. This CDR3 comprises 12 residues. Complete variable domain (other parts from reference TRBV5-6 and TRBJ1-5): DAGVTQSPTHLIKTRGQQVTLRCSPKSGHDTVSWYQQALGQGPQFIFQYYEEEERQRGNFPDRFSGHQFPNYSSELNVNALLLGDSALYLCASRSRGGPQHFGDGTRLSIL.

The chain employs TRBV5-4 and TRBJ1-5; D is possibly TRBD1 (5 bases). This CDR3 region has 15 residues. Trimming shortened V by 4 bases and J by 10 bases, and 21 bases separated the two germline ends. Germline values: CDR1 SGHNT, CDR2 YYREEE (reference sequence). As DNA, the CDR3 is TGTGCCAGCAGCCTGGGGCCCGGCAGCCTGAATCCCCAGCATTTT. Translated: CASSLGPGSLNPQHF.